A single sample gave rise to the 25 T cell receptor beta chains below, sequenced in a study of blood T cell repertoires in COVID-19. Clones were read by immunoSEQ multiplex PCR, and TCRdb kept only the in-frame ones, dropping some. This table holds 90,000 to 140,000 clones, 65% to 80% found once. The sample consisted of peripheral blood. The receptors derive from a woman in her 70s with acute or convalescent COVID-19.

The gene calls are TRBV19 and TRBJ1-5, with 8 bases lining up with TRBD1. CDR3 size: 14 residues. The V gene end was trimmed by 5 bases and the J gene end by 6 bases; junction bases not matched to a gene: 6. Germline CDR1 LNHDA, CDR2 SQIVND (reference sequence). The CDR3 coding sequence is TGTGCCAGTAGTGCAGGGGGCTTGGGTCAGCCCCAGCATTTT. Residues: CASSAGGLGQPQHF. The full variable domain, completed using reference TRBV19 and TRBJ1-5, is DGGITQSPKYLFRKEGQNVTLSCEQNLNHDAMYWYRQDPGQGLRLIYYSQIVNDFQKGDIAEGYSVSREKKESFPLTVTSAQKNPTAFYLCASSAGGLGQPQHFGDGTRLSIL.

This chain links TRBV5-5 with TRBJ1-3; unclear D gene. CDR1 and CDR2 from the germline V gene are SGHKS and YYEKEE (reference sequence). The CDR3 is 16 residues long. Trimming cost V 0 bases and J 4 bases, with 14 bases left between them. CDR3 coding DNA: TGTGCCAGCAGCTTGGGCCTTACAGTAATAGGAAACACCATATATTTT. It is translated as CASSLGLTVIGNTIYF.

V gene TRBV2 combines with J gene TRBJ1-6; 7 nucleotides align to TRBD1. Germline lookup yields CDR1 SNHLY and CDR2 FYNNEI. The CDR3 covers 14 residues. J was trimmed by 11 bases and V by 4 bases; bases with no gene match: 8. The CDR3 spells CASSGDSGRTPLHF. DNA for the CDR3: TGTGCCAGCAGTGGGGACAGCGGAAGGACACCCCTCCACTTT.

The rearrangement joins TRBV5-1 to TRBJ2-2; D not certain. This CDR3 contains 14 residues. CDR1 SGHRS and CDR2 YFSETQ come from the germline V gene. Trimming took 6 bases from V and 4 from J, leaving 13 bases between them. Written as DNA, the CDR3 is TGCGCCAGCACCTTAGACCCGGGCACCGGGGAGCTGTTTTTT. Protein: CASTLDPGTGELFF.

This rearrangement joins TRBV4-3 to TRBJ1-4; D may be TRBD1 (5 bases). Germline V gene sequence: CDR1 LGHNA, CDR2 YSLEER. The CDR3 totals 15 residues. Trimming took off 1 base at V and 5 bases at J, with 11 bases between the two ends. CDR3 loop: CASSQGLGGNEKLFF. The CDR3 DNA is TGCGCCAGCAGCCAAGGTTTGGGGGGGAATGAAAAACTGTTTTTT.

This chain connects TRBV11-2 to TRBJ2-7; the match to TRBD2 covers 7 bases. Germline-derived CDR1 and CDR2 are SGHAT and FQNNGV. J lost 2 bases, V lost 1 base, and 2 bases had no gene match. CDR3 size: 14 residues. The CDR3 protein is CASSLGEGPYEQYF. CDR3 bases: TGTGCCAGCAGCTTAGGGGAGGGCCCCTACGAGCAGTACTTC.

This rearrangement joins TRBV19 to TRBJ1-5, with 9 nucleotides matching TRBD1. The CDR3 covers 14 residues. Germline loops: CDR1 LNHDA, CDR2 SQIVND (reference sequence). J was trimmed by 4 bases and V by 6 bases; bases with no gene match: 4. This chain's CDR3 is CASRWTGENQPQHF. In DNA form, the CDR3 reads TGTGCCAGTAGATGGACAGGGGAGAATCAGCCCCAGCATTTT.

The DNA for the CDR3 is TGTGCCAGCAGTTCGCCAGGAGCGGGGGCCGGGGATACGCAGTATTTT. Protein product: CASSSPGAGAGDTQYF. The chain is built from TRBV28 and TRBJ2-3; 8 bases are a match to TRBD2. CDR1 is MDHEN and CDR2 is SYDVKM in the germline V gene. J gave up 6 bases and V 4 bases, and 12 bases lay outside the gene matches. This CDR3 is 16 amino acids long.

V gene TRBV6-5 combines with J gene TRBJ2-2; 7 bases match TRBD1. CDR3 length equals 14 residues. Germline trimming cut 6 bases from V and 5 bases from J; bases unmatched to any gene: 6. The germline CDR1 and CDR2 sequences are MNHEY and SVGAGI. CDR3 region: CASSSRQGTGELFF. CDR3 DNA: TGTGCCAGCAGCTCGAGACAGGGAACCGGGGAGCTGTTTTTT.

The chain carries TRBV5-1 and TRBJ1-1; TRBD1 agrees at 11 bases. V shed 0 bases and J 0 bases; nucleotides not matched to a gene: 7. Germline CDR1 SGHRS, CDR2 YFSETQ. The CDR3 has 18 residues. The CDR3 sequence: CASSLAGTGGGMNTEAFF. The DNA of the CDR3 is TGCGCCAGCAGCTTGGCCGGGACAGGGGGAGGCATGAACACTGAAGCTTTCTTT.

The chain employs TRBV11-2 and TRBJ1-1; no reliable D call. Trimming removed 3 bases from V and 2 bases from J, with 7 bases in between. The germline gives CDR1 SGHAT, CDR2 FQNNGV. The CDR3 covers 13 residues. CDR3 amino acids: CASSFRGNTEAFF. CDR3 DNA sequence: TGTGCCAGCAGCTTCCGGGGAAACACTGAAGCTTTCTTT.

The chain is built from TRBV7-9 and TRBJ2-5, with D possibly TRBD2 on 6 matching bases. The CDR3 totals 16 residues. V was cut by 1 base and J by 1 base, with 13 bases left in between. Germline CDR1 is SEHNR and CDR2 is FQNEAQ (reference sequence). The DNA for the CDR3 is TGTGCCAGCAGCTTAGTTGGGCTGCGGGGCCAAGAGACCCAGTACTTC. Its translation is CASSLVGLRGQETQYF. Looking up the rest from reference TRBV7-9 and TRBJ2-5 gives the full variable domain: DTGVSQNPRHKITKRGQNVTFRCDPISEHNRLYWYRQTLGQGPEFLTYFQNEAQLEKSRLLSDRFSAERPKGSFSTLEIQRTEQGDSAMYLCASSLVGLRGQETQYFGPGTRLLVL.

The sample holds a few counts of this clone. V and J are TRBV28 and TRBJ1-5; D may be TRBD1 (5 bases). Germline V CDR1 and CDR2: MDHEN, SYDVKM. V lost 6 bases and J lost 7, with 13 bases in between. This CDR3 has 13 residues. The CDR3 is CASRGLTVQPQHF. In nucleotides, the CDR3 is TGTGCCAGCAGGGGACTAACAGTGCAGCCCCAGCATTTT.

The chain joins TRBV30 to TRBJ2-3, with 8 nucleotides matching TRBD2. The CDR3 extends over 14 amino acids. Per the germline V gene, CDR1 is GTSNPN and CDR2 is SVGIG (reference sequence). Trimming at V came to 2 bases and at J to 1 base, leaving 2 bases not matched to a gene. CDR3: CAWSLRGGTDTQYF. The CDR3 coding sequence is TGTGCCTGGAGTCTGCGGGGGGGCACAGATACGCAGTATTTT.

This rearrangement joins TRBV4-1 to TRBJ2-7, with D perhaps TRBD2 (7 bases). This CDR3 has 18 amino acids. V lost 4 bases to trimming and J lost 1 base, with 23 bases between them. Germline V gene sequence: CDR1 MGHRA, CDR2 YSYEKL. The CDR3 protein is CASSPHTGVRGGSYEQYF. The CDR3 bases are TGCGCCAGCAGCCCTCACACGGGGGTTAGGGGGGGTTCCTACGAGCAGTACTTC.

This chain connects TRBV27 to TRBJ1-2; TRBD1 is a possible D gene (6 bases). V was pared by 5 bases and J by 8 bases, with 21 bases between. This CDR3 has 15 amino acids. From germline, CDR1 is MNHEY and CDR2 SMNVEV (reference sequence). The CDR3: CASSIGGGIGGGYTF. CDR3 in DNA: TGTGCCAGCAGTATAGGGGGTGGGATCGGTGGGGGCTACACCTTC.

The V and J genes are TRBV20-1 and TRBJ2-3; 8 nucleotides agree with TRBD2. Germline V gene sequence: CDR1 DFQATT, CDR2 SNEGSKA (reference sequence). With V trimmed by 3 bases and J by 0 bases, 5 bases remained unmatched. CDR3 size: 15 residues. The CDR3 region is CSASTGGASTDTQYF. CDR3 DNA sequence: TGCAGTGCTAGTACGGGGGGGGCTAGCACAGATACGCAGTATTTT.

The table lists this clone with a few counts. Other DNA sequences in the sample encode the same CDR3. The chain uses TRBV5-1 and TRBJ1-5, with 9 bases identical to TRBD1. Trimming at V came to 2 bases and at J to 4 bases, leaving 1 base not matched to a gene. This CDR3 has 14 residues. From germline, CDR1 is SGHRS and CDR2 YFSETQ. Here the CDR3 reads CASSLGTGNQPQHF. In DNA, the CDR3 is TGCGCCAGCAGCTTAGGGACAGGGAATCAGCCCCAGCATTTT.

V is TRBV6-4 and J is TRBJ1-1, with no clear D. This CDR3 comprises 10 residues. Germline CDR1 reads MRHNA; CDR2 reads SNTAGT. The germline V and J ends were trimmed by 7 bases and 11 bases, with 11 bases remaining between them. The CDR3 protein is CASKRQAAFF. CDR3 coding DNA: TGTGCCAGCAAGCGGCAGGCCGCTTTCTTT.

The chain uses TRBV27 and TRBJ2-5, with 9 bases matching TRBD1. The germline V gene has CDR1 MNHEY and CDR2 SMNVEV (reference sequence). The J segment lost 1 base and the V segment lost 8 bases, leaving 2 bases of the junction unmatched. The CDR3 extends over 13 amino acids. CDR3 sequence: CASRDRAQETQYF. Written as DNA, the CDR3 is TGTGCCAGCCGGGACAGGGCCCAAGAGACCCAGTACTTC.

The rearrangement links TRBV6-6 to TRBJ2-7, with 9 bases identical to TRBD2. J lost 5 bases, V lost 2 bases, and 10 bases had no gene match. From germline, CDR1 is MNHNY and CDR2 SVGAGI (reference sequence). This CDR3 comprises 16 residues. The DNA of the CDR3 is TGTGCCAGCAGTTACGAGCGGGGCGGGGGGGCCCACGAGCAGTACTTC. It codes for CASSYERGGGAHEQYF.

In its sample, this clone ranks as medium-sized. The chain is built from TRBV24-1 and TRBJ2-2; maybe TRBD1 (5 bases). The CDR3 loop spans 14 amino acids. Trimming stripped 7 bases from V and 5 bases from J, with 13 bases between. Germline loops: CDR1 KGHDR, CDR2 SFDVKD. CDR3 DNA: TGTGCCACCAGCGGGCAGGGTTATACCGGGGAGCTGTTTTTT. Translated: CATSGQGYTGELFF.

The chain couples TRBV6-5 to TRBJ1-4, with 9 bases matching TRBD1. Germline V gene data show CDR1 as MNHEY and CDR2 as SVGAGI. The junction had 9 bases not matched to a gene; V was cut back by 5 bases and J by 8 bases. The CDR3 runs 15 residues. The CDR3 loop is CASSLRTGAREKLFF. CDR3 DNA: TGTGCCAGCAGTCTCCGGACAGGGGCAAGGGAAAAACTGTTTTTT.

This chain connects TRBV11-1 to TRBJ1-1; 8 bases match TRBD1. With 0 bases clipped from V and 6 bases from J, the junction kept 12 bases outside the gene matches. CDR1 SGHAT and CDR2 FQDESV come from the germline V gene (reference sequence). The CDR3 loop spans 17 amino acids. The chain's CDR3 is CASSLASPGQGFPEAFF. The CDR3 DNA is TGTGCCAGCAGCTTAGCGTCACCCGGACAGGGTTTCCCTGAAGCTTTCTTT. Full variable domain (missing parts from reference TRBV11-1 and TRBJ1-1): EAEVAQSPRYKITEKSQAVAFWCDPISGHATLYWYRQILGQGPELLVQFQDESVVDDSQLPKDRFSAERLKGVDSTLKIQPAELGDSAMYLCASSLASPGQGFPEAFFGQGTRLTVV.

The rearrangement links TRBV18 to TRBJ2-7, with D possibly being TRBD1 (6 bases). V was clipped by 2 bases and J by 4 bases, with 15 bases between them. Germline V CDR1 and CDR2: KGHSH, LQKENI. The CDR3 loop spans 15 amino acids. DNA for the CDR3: TGTGCCAGCTCACCATATTCAGGGGTAGGGTACGAGCAGTACTTC. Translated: CASSPYSGVGYEQYF.